This paragraph reports one T cell receptor beta chain. TCRdb keeps only in-frame clones here, not all; method: immunoSEQ multiplex PCR. The table has around 90,000 clones, around 80% seen once. V shed 5 bases and J 5 bases; nucleotides not matched to a gene: 6. CDR3 length equals 15 residues. Germline V gene lookup returns CDR1 SGHTA and CDR2 FQGTGA. These data are taken from a study of glioma-infiltrating T cells after dendritic cell vaccination. As for the study in general: Samples are from glioblastoma patients in Phase I and II dendritic cell vaccine trials. The vaccine used monocyte-derived dendritic cells pulsed overnight with autologous tumor lysate.

This rearrangement joins TRBV7-3 to TRBJ2-1; TRBD1 matches at 10 bases. Sequenced material: blood, taken before dendritic cell vaccination. This receptor was identified in a human donor with glioblastoma. The CDR3 loop reads CASSAGTGVNNEQFF. CDR3 in DNA: TGTGCCAGCAGCGCCGGGACAGGGGTAAACAATGAGCAGTTCTTC.